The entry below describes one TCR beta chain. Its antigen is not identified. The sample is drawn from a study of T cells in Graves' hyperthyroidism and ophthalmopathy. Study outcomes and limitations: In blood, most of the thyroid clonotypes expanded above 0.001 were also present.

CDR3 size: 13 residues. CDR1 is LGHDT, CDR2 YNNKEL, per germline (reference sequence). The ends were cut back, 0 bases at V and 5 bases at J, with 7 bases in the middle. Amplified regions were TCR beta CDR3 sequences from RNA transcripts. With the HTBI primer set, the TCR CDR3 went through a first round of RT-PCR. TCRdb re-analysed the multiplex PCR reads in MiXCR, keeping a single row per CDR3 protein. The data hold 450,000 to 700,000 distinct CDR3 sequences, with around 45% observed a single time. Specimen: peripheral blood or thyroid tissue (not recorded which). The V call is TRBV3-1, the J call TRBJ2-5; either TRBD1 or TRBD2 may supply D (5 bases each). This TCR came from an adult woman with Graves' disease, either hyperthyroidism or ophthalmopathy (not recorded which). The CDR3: CASSQEGTETQYF. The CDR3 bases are TGTGCCAGCAGCCAAGAAGGGACGGAGACCCAGTACTTC.